This is a list of T cell receptor beta chains from one sample in a study of T-cell memory formation after mild COVID-19. TCRdb processed the 5' RACE reads anew with MiXCR; each CDR3 protein has one entry. The table shows 550,000 to 650,000 distinct CDR3 sequences, with 15% to 20% occurring only once. Material for sequencing was PBMCs or a T cell subset sorted from them (not recorded which). The source of these receptors is an adult woman who had mild COVID-19 (a few samples of this study predate the infection). Cell type and time point are not known. Both conserved end residues are part of each CDR3. The D gene is left open where the match is weak. Size tells how often a clone was seen (once, few, many) or the class of an expanded clone, and some rows leave it out.

v_gene	j_gene	abundance	d_gene	CDR3nt	CDR3aa
TRBV5-1	TRBJ1-4	-	TRBD1	TGCGCCAGCAGCTCGCAGGGGGCTCGGGGTGAAAAACTGTTTTTT	CASSSQGARGEKLFF
TRBV5-1	TRBJ1-1	few	TRBD1	TGCGCCAGCATGTCAAGCCTGGACAGGGTATCAGTGAACACTGAAGCTTTCTTT	CASMSSLDRVSVNTEAFF
TRBV7-3	TRBJ2-2	few	TRBD2	TGTGCCAGCACCGTCGTAGCGGGGGGCGGAACCGGGGAGCTGTTTTTT	CASTVVAGGGTGELFF
TRBV12-3/TRBV12-4	TRBJ1-2	-	-	TGTGCCAGCAGCCGACATTATGGCTACACCTTC	CASSRHYGYTF
TRBV5-1	TRBJ2-5	-	-	TGCGCCAGCAGCATCGAGGGGTTGGAGACCCAGTACTTC	CASSIEGLETQYF
TRBV6-4	TRBJ2-2	many	-	TGTGCCAGCAGTGACAGGGACACCGGGGAGCTGTTTTTT	CASSDRDTGELFF
TRBV18	TRBJ2-7	once	-	TGTGCCAGCTCACCGGCCCTGAGCTCCTACGAGCAGTACTTC	CASSPALSSYEQYF
TRBV9	TRBJ1-1	-	-	TGTGCCAGCAGCGTAGTGTCAGCTCCCATCAACGCTTTCTTT	CASSVVSAPINAFF
TRBV9	TRBJ2-2	-	TRBD2	TGTGCCAGCAGCGTAGGGGCGACTAGCCCGGACGGGGAGCTGTTTTTT	CASSVGATSPDGELFF
TRBV27	TRBJ2-1	few	-	TGTGCCAGCAGTCGAAGCCGACTAGTCTCCTACAATGAGCAGTTCTTC	CASSRSRLVSYNEQFF
TRBV9	TRBJ2-2	-	-	TGTGCCAGCAGCGTAGCTAGGGGGACCGGGGAGCTGTTTTTT	CASSVARGTGELFF
TRBV5-1	TRBJ2-2	-	-	TGCGCCAGCAGCTTGGCCGACGGCCCCCGGACCCTGGTAGGGGAGCTGTTTTTT	CASSLADGPRTLVGELFF
TRBV20-1	TRBJ2-1	few	TRBD2	TGCAGTGCTAGACTAGCGGGGTTCTCCTACAATGAGCAGTTCTTC	CSARLAGFSYNEQFF
TRBV20-1	TRBJ2-3	-	TRBD1	TGCAGTGCAAGAAGGGACAGGGGCGCTCGGGGGCAGTATTTT	CSARRDRGARGQYF
TRBV28	TRBJ2-3	few	TRBD2	TGTGCCAGCAGTACTAGCGGGGACCTCGCAGATACGCAGTATTTT	CASSTSGDLADTQYF
TRBV12-3/TRBV12-4	TRBJ2-4	many	-	TGTGCCAGCAGGGATTCAGGGGGAGGCGCCAAAAACATTCAGTACTTC	CASRDSGGGAKNIQYF
TRBV27	TRBJ1-5	few	-	TGTGCCAGCAGTTTAACGGGGGGCGCGGGCAATCAGCCCCAGCATTTT	CASSLTGGAGNQPQHF
TRBV6-2/TRBV6-3	TRBJ2-7	few	-	TGTGCCAGCAGTTACCCCCTCCGTGGTGTGGGCTACGAGCAGTACTTC	CASSYPLRGVGYEQYF
TRBV29-1	TRBJ2-6	-	TRBD2	TGCAGCGTTGGCTCGGGAGGGGCCTCTGGGGCCAACGTCCTGACTTTC	CSVGSGGASGANVLTF
TRBV9	TRBJ2-7	few	-	TGTGCCAGCAGCTACGCACCCTCCTACGAGCAGTACTTC	CASSYAPSYEQYF
TRBV4-2	TRBJ2-5	-	TRBD2	TGTGCCAGCAGCCAGACCCTGGCTAGCGGGCCCCAAGAGACCCAGTACTTC	CASSQTLASGPQETQYF
TRBV2	TRBJ2-7	few	TRBD1	TGTGCCAGCAGTGGAGTTCGGACAGGGAGGAGCTCCTACGAGCAGTACTTC	CASSGVRTGRSSYEQYF
TRBV5-1	TRBJ2-5	few	TRBD1	TGCGCCAGCAGCTTGGAAGGGACAGGGCTAGAGACCCAGTACTTC	CASSLEGTGLETQYF
TRBV5-1	TRBJ2-5	-	-	TGCGCCAGCAGGCGGGGACAGCCGGGGCAAGAGACCCAGTACTTC	CASRRGQPGQETQYF
TRBV12-3/TRBV12-4	TRBJ2-7	few	TRBD2	TGTGCCAGCAGTTCGGGACTAGCGGAGACCTACGAGCAGTACTTC	CASSSGLAETYEQYF
TRBV2	TRBJ2-1	few	TRBD2	TGTGCCAGCAGTGCTAGCGGGAGTAACTACAATGAGCAGTTCTTC	CASSASGSNYNEQFF
TRBV10-1	TRBJ2-7	-	-	TGCGCCAGCAAAAGGAGGGCAAGGGGAGGATTTCGCTACGAGCGGTACTTC	CASKRRARGGFRYERYF
TRBV10-2	TRBJ1-1	few	-	TGCGCCAGCACAGAGGGAACTGAAGCTTTCTTT	CASTEGTEAFF
TRBV18	TRBJ2-3	many	-	TGTGCCAGCTCACTCTCCGGGACTAGCACAGATACGCAGTATTTT	CASSLSGTSTDTQYF
TRBV27	TRBJ2-7	few	-	TGTGCCAGCAGTTTATCCCCTAGCGCCTCCTACGAGCAGTACTTC	CASSLSPSASYEQYF
TRBV12-3/TRBV12-4	TRBJ1-5	-	-	TGTGCCAGCACCGGCTACGGTCAGCCCCAGCATTTT	CASTGYGQPQHF
TRBV6-1	TRBJ1-1	-	-	TGTGCCAGCCTCAGCGGGCAGATGAACACTGAAGCTTTCTTT	CASLSGQMNTEAFF
TRBV10-3	TRBJ2-7	few	TRBD2	TGTGCCATCGGACTAGCGGAGGTCTACGAGCAGTACTTC	CAIGLAEVYEQYF
TRBV11-1	TRBJ1-1	-	-	TGTGCCAGCAGCTTCCCGACAGGATCCACTTATTTGAACACTGAAGCTTTCTTT	CASSFPTGSTYLNTEAFF
TRBV10-3	TRBJ2-5	-	TRBD2	TGTGCCATCAGTGGTCCGGGACTAGCATCTAACCTGTACCAAGAGACCCAGTACTTC	CAISGPGLASNLYQETQYF
TRBV20-1	TRBJ1-2	-	-	TGCAGTGCTAGAGATCAGGTCGGGATCTCTAACTATGGCTACACCTTC	CSARDQVGISNYGYTF
TRBV20-1	TRBJ1-2	-	-	TGCAGTGCTAGAGTTAGAAAGATCCCCTTAAACTATGGCTACACCTTC	CSARVRKIPLNYGYTF
TRBV20-1	TRBJ2-1	few	-	TGCAGTGCTAGTGATCTACCTCCGGAGCAGTTCTTC	CSASDLPPEQFF
TRBV20-1	TRBJ2-3	few	TRBD2	TGCAGTGCTAGGAACTTAGCGGGGGGAGGGGATACGCAGTATTTT	CSARNLAGGGDTQYF
TRBV6-5	TRBJ2-2	few	-	TGTGCCAGCAGTTACTCATCGTTCGGCTCGGGAACCGGGGAGCTGTTTTTT	CASSYSSFGSGTGELFF
TRBV10-3	TRBJ1-2	few	-	TGTGCCACCTTACCGGGACCGTATTATGGCTACACCTTC	CATLPGPYYGYTF
TRBV12-3/TRBV12-4	TRBJ1-6	-	-	TGTGCCAGCAGTTTTGGGGTCGGGGCGCCCGTCCCTAATTCACCCCTCCACTTT	CASSFGVGAPVPNSPLHF
TRBV9	TRBJ1-2	few	-	TGTGCCAGCAGCGTAGCTCCTTCGGCCAGGGGCTATGGCTACACCTTC	CASSVAPSARGYGYTF
TRBV6-6	TRBJ2-5	-	-	TGTGCCAGCAGCCCCTACAGGGTAGAGACCCAGTACTTC	CASSPYRVETQYF
TRBV27	TRBJ1-5	few	TRBD1	TGTGCCAGCAGTCCAGGGGGCTATAATAGCAATCAGCCCCAGCATTTT	CASSPGGYNSNQPQHF
TRBV30	TRBJ2-7	-	-	TGTGCCTGGAGAATTGGGACGGTCTCCTACGAGCAGTACTTC	CAWRIGTVSYEQYF
TRBV5-4	TRBJ2-3	few	-	TGTGCCAGCAGCCAACCCTCCCCCGGTGATACGCAGTATTTT	CASSQPSPGDTQYF
TRBV7-8	TRBJ1-6	-	-	TGTGCCAGCAGCCCCCCGATCCGGATCTATTCACCCCTCCACTTT	CASSPPIRIYSPLHF
TRBV5-1	TRBJ1-2	-	-	TGCGCCAGCAGCTTGGCCGTATCAGGGGATGGCTACACCTTC	CASSLAVSGDGYTF
TRBV30	TRBJ2-7	-	-	TGTGCCTGGAGGCGGACGGTCAGCTCCTACGAGCAGTACTTC	CAWRRTVSSYEQYF
TRBV4-1	TRBJ1-5	many	-	TGCGCCAGCAGCCCCATTAGCAATCAGCCCCAGCATTTT	CASSPISNQPQHF
TRBV27	TRBJ1-2	many	TRBD1	TGTGCCAGCAGTTCCCATGGACAGGGGGCGAATGGCTACACCTTC	CASSSHGQGANGYTF
TRBV20-1	TRBJ2-3	many	TRBD2	TGCAGTGCCCCTAAAGCGGGGGGAACAACCACAGATACGCAGTATTTT	CSAPKAGGTTTDTQYF
TRBV27	TRBJ2-7	-	-	TGTGCCAGCAGTTTTGGGATCTCACTTTCATACGAGCAGTACTTC	CASSFGISLSYEQYF
TRBV5-1	TRBJ1-1	few	-	TGCGCCAGCAGCACGGACAGTCAGGGCACTGAAGCTTTCTTT	CASSTDSQGTEAFF